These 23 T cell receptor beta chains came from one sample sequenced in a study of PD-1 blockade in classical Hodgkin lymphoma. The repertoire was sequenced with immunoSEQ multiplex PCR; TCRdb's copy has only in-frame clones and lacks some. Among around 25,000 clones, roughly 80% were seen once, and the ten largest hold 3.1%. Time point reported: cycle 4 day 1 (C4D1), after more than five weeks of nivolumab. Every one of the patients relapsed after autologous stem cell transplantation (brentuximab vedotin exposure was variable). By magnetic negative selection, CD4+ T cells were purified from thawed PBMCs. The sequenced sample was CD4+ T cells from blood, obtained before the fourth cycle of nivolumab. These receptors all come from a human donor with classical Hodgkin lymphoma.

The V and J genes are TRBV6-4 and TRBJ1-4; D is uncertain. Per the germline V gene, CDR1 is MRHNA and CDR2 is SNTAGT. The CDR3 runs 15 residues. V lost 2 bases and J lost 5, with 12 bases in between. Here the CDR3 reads CASSDQLLKNEKLFF. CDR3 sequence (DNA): TGTGCCAGCAGTGACCAACTTCTAAAGAATGAAAAACTGTTTTTT.

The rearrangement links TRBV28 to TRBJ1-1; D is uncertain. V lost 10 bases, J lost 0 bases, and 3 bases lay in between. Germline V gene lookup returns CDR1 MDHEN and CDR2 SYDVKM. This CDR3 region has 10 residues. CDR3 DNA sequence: TGTGCCACCGTGAACACTGAAGCTTTCTTT. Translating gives CATVNTEAFF.

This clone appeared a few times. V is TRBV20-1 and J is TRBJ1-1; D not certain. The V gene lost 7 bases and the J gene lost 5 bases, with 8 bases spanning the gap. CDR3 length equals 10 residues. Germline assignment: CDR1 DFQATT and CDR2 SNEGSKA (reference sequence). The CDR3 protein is CSVGQTEAFF. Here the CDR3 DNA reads TGCAGTGTCGGCCAGACTGAAGCTTTCTTT.

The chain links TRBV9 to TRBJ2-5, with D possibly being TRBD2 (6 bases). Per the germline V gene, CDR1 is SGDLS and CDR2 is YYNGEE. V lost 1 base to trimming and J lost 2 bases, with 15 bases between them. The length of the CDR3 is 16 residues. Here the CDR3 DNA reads TGTGCCAGCAGCGTAAGAGGTAGCGGCGCGCAAGAGACCCAGTACTTC. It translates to CASSVRGSGAQETQYF.

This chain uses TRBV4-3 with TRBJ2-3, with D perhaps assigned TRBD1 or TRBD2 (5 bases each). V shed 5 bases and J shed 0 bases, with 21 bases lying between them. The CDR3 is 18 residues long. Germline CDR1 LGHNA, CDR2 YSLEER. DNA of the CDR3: TGCGCCAGCAGCTTACAGACTACGACAGATACTAGCACAGATACGCAGTATTTT. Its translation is CASSLQTTTDTSTDTQYF.

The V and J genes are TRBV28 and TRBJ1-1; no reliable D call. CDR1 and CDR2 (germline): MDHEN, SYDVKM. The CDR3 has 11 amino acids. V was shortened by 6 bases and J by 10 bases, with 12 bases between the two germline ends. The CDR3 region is CASSHPRGAFF. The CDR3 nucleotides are TGTGCCAGCAGCCATCCCCGAGGAGCTTTCTTT.

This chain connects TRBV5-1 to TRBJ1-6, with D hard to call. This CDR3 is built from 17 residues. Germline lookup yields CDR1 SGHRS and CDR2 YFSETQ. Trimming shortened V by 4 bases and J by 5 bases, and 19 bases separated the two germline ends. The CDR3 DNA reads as TGCGCCAGCAGCCTAACCACTGGATCACAAAATAATTCACCCCTCCACTTT. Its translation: CASSLTTGSQNNSPLHF.

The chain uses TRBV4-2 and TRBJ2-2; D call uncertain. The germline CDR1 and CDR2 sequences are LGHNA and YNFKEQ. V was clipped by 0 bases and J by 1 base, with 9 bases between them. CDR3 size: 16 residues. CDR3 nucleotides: TGTGCCAGCAGCCAAGAAATCTCCCAGAACACCGGGGAGCTGTTTTTT. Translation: CASSQEISQNTGELFF.

CDR3 sequence reads: CASSLSGGAGNTIYF. The CDR3 DNA follows: TGTGCCAGCAGCTTGTCGGGGGGGGCTGGAAACACCATATATTTT. The chain joins TRBV5-4 to TRBJ1-3, with D possibly matching TRBD1 (5 bases). The germline V gene has CDR1 SGHNT and CDR2 YYREEE (reference sequence). V was pared by 1 base and J by 2 bases, with 10 bases between. This CDR3 comprises 15 residues.

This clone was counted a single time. The DNA for the CDR3 is TGCGCCAGCAGTCAATCCGGAGGGGAGGGAGTCCTGGAGTATCAGCCCCAGCATTTT. Amino acid sequence: CASSQSGGEGVLEYQPQHF. The chain joins TRBV23-1 to TRBJ1-5; possibly TRBD1 for D (5 bases). TRBV23-1 is an ORF; its function is uncertain. This CDR3 region has 19 residues. The V and J ends lost 0 bases and 5 bases respectively, with 23 bases between them.

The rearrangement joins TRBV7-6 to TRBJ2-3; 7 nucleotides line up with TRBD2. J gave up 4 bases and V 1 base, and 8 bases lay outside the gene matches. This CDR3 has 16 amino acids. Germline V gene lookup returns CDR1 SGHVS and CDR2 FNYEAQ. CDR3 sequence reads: CASSLVSGDPSDTQYF. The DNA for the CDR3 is TGTGCCAGCAGCTTAGTGAGCGGGGACCCATCAGATACGCAGTATTTT.

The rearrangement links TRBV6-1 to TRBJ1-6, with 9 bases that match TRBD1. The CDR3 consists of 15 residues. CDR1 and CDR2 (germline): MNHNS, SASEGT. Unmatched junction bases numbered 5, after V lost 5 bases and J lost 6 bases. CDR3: CASSPGTGSNSPLHF. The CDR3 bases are TGTGCCAGCAGTCCCGGGACAGGGAGTAATTCACCCCTCCACTTT.

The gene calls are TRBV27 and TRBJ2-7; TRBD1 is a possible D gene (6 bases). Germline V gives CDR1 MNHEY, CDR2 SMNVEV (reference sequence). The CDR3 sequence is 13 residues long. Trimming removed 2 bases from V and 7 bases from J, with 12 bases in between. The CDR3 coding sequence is TGTGCCAGCAGTTTACCTATACAGGGTGAGCAGTACTTC. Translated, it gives CASSLPIQGEQYF.

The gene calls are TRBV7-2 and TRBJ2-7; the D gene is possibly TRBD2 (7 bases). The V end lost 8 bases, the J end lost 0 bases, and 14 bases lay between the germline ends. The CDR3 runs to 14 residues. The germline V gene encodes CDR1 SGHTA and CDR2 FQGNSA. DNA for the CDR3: TGTGCCAGCGGCGCCGGGGGGCTCTCCTACGAGCAGTACTTC. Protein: CASGAGGLSYEQYF.

The chain's CDR3 is CASSGNRFGYNEQFF. In DNA, the CDR3 is TGTGCCAGCTCCGGGAACAGATTCGGTTACAATGAGCAGTTCTTC. The chain is built from TRBV18 and TRBJ2-1; tentative D call: TRBD2 (5 bases). The V gene's germline CDR1 is KGHSH and CDR2 LQKENI. The CDR3 runs to 15 residues. V lost 6 bases and J lost 4, with 16 bases in between.

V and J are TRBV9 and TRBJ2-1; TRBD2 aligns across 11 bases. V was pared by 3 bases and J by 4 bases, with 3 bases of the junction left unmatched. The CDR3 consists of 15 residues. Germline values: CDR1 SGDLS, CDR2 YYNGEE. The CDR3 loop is CASSAGLADYNEQFF. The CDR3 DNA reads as TGTGCCAGCAGCGCGGGACTAGCGGATTACAATGAGCAGTTCTTC.

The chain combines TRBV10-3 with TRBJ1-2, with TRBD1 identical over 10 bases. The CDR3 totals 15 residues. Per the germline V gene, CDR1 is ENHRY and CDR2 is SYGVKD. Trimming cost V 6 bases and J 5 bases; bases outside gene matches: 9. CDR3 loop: CAISAKTGGAYGYTF. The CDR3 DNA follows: TGTGCCATCAGCGCAAAGACAGGGGGCGCGTATGGCTACACCTTC.

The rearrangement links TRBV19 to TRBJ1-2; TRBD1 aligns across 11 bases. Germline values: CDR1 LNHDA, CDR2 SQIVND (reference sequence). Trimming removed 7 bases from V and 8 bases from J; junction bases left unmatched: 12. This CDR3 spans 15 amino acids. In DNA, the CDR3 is TGTGCCAGTAACGCCATAGGACAGGGGGCGAGAGGCTACACCTTC. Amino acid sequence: CASNAIGQGARGYTF. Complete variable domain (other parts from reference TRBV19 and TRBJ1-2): DGGITQSPKYLFRKEGQNVTLSCEQNLNHDAMYWYRQDPGQGLRLIYYSQIVNDFQKGDIAEGYSVSREKKESFPLTVTSAQKNPTAFYLCASNAIGQGARGYTFGSGTRLTVV.

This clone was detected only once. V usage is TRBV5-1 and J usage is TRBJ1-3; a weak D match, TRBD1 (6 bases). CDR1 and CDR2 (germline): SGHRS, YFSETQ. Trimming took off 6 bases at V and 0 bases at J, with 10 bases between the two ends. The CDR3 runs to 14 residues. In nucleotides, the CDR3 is TGCGCCAGCACCGAGGGGGTCTCTGGAAACACCATATATTTT. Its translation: CASTEGVSGNTIYF.

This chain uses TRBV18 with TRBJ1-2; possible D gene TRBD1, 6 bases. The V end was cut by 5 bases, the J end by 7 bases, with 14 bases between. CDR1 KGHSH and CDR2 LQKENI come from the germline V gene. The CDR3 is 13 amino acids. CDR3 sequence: CASSTGFLAGYTF. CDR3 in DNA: TGTGCCAGCTCAACAGGGTTTTTGGCTGGCTACACCTTC.

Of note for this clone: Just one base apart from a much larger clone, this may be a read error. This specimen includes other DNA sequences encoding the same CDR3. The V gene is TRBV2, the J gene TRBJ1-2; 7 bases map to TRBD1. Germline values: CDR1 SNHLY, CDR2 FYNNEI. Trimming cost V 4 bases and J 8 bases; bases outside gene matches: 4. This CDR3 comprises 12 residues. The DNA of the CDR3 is TGTGCCAGCAGTGGGCAGGGGGACGGCTACACCTTC. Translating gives CASSGQGDGYTF. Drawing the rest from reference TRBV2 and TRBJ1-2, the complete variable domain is EPEVTQTPSHQVTQMGQEVILRCVPISNHLYFYWYRQILGQKVEFLVSFYNNEISEKSEIFDDQFSVERPDGSNFTLKIRSTKLEDSAMYFCASSGQGDGYTFGSGTRLTVV.

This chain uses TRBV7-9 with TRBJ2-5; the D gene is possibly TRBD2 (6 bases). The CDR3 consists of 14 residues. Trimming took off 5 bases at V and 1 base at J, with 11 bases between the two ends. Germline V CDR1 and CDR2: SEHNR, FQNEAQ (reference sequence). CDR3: CASSQGLLQETQYF. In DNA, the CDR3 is TGTGCCAGCAGCCAGGGACTCCTCCAAGAGACCCAGTACTTC.

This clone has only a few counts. CDR3 region: CASSVGIYNEQFF. CDR3 nucleotide sequence: TGTGCCAGCAGTGTTGGGATATACAATGAGCAGTTCTTC. The V and J genes are TRBV2 and TRBJ2-1; D unresolved. The V and J ends lost 4 bases and 4 bases respectively, with 8 bases between them. Germline V gene sequence: CDR1 SNHLY, CDR2 FYNNEI. The CDR3 spans 13 residues. Using reference TRBV2 and TRBJ2-1 for the parts outside the CDR3, the full variable domain is EPEVTQTPSHQVTQMGQEVILRCVPISNHLYFYWYRQILGQKVEFLVSFYNNEISEKSEIFDDQFSVERPDGSNFTLKIRSTKLEDSAMYFCASSVGIYNEQFFGPGTRLTVL.